These T cell receptor beta chains were read from a single sample in a study of blood T cell repertoires in COVID-19. Clones were sequenced by immunoSEQ multiplex PCR, and TCRdb holds only the in-frame ones, with some missing. The repertoire holds about 70,000 clones, around 88% seen once, with approximately 12% in the top ten. Source material: peripheral blood. These receptor sequences come from a human donor in a cohort sampled during active COVID-19. The CDR3 runs from the conserved cysteine through the conserved F or W. The D gene is left open where the match is weak. The listing skips clone size in some rows; elsewhere it reads once, few, many or a size class.

-	TRBV15	TRBJ2-7	TRBD1	TGTGCCACCAGCAGAGGAAGGGACAGCACCTACGAGCAGTACTTC	CATSRGRDSTYEQYF
-	TRBV9	TRBJ2-3	TRBD2	TGTGCCAGCAGCGTCGGGACTAGCGGGGGGACAGATACGCAGTATTTT	CASSVGTSGGTDTQYF
few	TRBV7-9	TRBJ1-5	TRBD1	TGTGCCAGCAGCTCCAGAAGGACAGGGTGGGATCAGCCCCAGCATTTT	CASSSRRTGWDQPQHF
-	TRBV11-2	TRBJ1-1	TRBD1	TGTGCCAGCAGCCTGAAGCAGGGGGCGGCTGAAGCTTTCTTT	CASSLKQGAAEAFF
-	TRBV2	TRBJ2-5	-	TGTGCCAGCAGTCTACAGGAGACCCAGTACTTC	CASSLQETQYF
-	TRBV11-2	TRBJ2-7	TRBD1	TGTGCCAGCAGTTGGTCGCAGGGGGCGTACGAGCAGTACTTC	CASSWSQGAYEQYF
-	TRBV19	TRBJ1-1	-	TGTGCCAGTAGTAATTGGGGGGGACGGACTGAAGCTTTCTTT	CASSNWGGRTEAFF
-	TRBV30	TRBJ1-2	-	TGTGCCTGGAGTGTACTCCGGACAGAAGGTGGCTACACCTTC	CAWSVLRTEGGYTF
few	TRBV6-2/TRBV6-3	TRBJ1-6	TRBD1	TGTGCCAGCAGTGGCGGACGGACAGGGACTTATAATTCACCCCTCCACTTT	CASSGGRTGTYNSPLHF
few	TRBV14	TRBJ1-1	-	TGTGCCAGCAGCCAAACCGGGGGGCTGCTCACTGAAGCTTTCTTT	CASSQTGGLLTEAFF
-	TRBV19	TRBJ2-2	-	TGTGCCAGTAGACCCCAGGGGGGAGGGAACACCGGGGAGCTGTTTTTT	CASRPQGGGNTGELFF
medium-sized	TRBV9	TRBJ2-7	-	TGTGCCAGCAGCGCAGGCTACGAGCAGTACTTC	CASSAGYEQYF
-	TRBV11-3	TRBJ1-6	TRBD1	TGTGCCAGCAGCGGCGGCTCGGGGGTGGACAGGCCCGTGCCCCTCCACTTT	CASSGGSGVDRPVPLHF
-	TRBV6-5	TRBJ2-7	TRBD1	TGTGCCAGCATCTTAGGCGCAGGGGGAAAATACGAGCAGTACTTC	CASILGAGGKYEQYF
-	TRBV7-2	TRBJ2-3	-	TGTGCCAGCAGAAAGGCAGGGCTAGCGCCCGTCGGCGATACGCAGTATTTT	CASRKAGLAPVGDTQYF
-	TRBV11-2	TRBJ2-7	TRBD1	TGTGCCAGCAGCTTTTCCTCCGGAACAGGGGCGGTACCCTACGAGCAGTACTTC	CASSFSSGTGAVPYEQYF
once	TRBV19	TRBJ1-5	-	TGTGCCAGTCGTCTCGACGGAGATCGAGCAACTCAGCCCCAGCATTTT	CASRLDGDRATQPQHF
few	TRBV18	TRBJ1-1	-	TGTGCCAGCTCACCAGGGTCGGGGGGGCTAGAAGCTTTCTTT	CASSPGSGGLEAFF
-	TRBV29-1	TRBJ1-1	-	TGCAGCGTACTTGCTTGGGGGCTCACGGACACTGAAGCTTTCTTT	CSVLAWGLTDTEAFF
-	TRBV5-6	TRBJ1-5	-	TGTGCCAGCAGCCGGGGGAGAGGCAATCAGCCCCAGCATTTT	CASSRGRGNQPQHF
-	TRBV12-3/TRBV12-4	TRBJ1-2	TRBD1	TGTGCCAGCAGACGGCAGGGGGTTGGAGGCTACACCTTC	CASRRQGVGGYTF
-	TRBV7-8	TRBJ2-4	-	TGTGCCAGCAGCTTTCGGACAGACTGGCCTCAAAACATTCAGTACTTC	CASSFRTDWPQNIQYF
-	TRBV5-1	TRBJ2-1	TRBD2	TGCGCCAGCAGCTTGGAAGGGACTACCTACAATGAGCAGTTCTTC	CASSLEGTTYNEQFF
once	TRBV3-1/TRBV3-2	TRBJ2-5	TRBD2	TGTGCCAGCAGCCAAGGCTCGGGGGGAGGACAAGAGACCCAGTACTTC	CASSQGSGGGQETQYF
once	TRBV6-6	TRBJ1-1	TRBD1	TGTGCCAGCAGTTACGGGGGACAGGGCACTGAAGCTTTCTTT	CASSYGGQGTEAFF
-	TRBV6-5	TRBJ1-1	-	TGTGCCAGCAGTTTTCAACGGGGGGCTGGAACAGAAGCTTTCTTT	CASSFQRGAGTEAFF
-	TRBV6-4	TRBJ2-1	TRBD2	TGTGCCAGCAGTGACTCAGCGGGGGGTGGGGATGAGCAGTTCTTC	CASSDSAGGGDEQFF
-	TRBV11-2	TRBJ1-2	-	TGTGCCAGCAACCCCGGGAGCTATGGCTACACCTTC	CASNPGSYGYTF
-	TRBV15	TRBJ1-2	-	TGTGCCACCAGCAGAGATTGGGCTGTTCGAGGGGGAACGTATGGCTACACCTTC	CATSRDWAVRGGTYGYTF
-	TRBV7-2	TRBJ2-1	-	TGTGCCAGCAGCTTAGCGGGGGGTTTCTACAATGAGCAGTTCTTC	CASSLAGGFYNEQFF